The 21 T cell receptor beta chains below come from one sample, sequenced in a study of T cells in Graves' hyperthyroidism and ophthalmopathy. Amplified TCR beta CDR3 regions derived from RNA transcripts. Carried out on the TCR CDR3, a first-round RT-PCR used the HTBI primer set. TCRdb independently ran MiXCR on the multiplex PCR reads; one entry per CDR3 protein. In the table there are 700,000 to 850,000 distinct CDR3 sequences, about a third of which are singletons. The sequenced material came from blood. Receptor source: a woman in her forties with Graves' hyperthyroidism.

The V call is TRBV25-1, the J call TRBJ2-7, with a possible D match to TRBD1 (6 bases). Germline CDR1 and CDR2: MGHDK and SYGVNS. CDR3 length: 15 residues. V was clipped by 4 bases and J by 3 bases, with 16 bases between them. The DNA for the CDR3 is TGTGCCAGCAGTGCTCTCCGGGACACGAACTACGAGCAGTACTTC. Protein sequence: CASSALRDTNYEQYF.

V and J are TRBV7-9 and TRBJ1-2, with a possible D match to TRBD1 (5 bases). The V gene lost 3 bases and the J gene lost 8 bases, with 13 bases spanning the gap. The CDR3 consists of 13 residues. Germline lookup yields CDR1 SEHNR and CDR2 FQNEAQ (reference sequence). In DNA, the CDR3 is TGTGCCAGCAGCTTTGCTGGGCGACAGGGCTACACCTTC. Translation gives CASSFAGRQGYTF.

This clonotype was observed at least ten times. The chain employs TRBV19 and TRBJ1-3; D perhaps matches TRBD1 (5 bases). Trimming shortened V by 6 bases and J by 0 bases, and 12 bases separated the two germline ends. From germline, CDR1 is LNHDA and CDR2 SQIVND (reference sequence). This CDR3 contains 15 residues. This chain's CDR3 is CASRPWGGSGNTIYF. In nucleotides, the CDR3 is TGTGCCAGTAGACCTTGGGGCGGCTCTGGAAACACCATATATTTT. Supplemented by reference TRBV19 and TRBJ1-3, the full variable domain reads DGGITQSPKYLFRKEGQNVTLSCEQNLNHDAMYWYRQDPGQGLRLIYYSQIVNDFQKGDIAEGYSVSREKKESFPLTVTSAQKNPTAFYLCASRPWGGSGNTIYFGEGSWLTVV.

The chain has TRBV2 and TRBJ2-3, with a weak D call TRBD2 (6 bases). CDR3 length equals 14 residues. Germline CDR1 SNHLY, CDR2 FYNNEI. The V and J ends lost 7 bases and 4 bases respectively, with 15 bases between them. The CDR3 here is CASMFGGEADTQYF. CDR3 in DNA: TGTGCCAGCATGTTCGGCGGGGAGGCAGATACGCAGTATTTT.

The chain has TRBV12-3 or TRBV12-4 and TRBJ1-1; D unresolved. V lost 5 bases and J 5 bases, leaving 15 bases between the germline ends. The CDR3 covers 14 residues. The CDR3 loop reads CASSDGWGGTEAFF. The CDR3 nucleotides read TGTGCCAGCAGTGACGGATGGGGAGGGACTGAAGCTTTCTTT.

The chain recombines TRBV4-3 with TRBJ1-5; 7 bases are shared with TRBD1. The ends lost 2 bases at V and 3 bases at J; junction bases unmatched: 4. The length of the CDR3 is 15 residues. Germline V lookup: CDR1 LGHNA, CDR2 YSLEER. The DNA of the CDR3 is TGCGCCAGCAGCCAAACGGGACAGCTCAATCAGCCCCAGCATTTT. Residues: CASSQTGQLNQPQHF.

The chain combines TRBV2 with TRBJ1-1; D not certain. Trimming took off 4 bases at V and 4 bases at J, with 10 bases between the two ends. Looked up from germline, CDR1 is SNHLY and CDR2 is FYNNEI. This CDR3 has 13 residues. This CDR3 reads CASSVEDGTEAFF. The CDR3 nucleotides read TGTGCCAGCAGTGTCGAGGACGGCACTGAAGCTTTCTTT.

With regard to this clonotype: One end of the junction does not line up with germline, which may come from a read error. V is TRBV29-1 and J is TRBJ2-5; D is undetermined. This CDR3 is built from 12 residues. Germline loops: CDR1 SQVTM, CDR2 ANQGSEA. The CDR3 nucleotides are TGCAGTGTTGAAGGCCTCGAAGAGACCCAGTACTTC. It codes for CSVEGLEETQYF.

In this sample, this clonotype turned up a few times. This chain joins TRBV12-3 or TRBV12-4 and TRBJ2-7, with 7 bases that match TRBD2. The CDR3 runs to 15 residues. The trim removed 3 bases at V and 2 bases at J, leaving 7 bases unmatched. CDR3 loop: CASSLGGVRAYEQYF. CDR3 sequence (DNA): TGTGCCAGCAGTTTGGGGGGGGTGAGAGCCTACGAGCAGTACTTC.

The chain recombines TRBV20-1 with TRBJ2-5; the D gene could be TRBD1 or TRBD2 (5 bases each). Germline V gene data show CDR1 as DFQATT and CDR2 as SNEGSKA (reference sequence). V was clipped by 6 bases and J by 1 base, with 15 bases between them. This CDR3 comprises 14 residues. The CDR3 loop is CSASSYGAQETQYF. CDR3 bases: TGCAGTGCCAGCAGCTACGGGGCCCAAGAGACCCAGTACTTC.

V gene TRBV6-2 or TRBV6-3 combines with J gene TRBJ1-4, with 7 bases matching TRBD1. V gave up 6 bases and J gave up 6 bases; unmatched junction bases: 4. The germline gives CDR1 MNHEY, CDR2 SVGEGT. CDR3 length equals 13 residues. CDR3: CASSQGDDEKLFF. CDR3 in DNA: TGTGCCAGCAGCCAGGGGGACGATGAAAAACTGTTTTTT.

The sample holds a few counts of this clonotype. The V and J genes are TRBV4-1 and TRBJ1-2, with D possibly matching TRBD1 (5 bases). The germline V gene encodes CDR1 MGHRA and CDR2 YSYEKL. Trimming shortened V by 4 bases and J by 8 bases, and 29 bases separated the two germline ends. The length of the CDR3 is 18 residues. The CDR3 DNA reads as TGCGCCAGCAGCCCCTCACCCCCAGGGAAGATAGGACCGAGGGGCTACACCTTC. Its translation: CASSPSPPGKIGPRGYTF.

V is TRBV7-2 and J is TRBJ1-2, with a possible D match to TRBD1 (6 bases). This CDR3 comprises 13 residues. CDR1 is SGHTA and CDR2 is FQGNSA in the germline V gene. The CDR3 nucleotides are TGTGCTAGTGTGGGGGCGGGTAACTATGGCTACACCTTC. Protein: CASVGAGNYGYTF.

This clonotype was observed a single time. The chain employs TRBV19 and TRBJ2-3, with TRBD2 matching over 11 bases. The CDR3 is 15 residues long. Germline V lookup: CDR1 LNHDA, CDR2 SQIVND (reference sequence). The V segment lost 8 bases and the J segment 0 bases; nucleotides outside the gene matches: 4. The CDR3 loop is CASRTSGSSTDTQYF. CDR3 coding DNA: TGTGCCAGTCGTACTAGCGGGAGTAGCACAGATACGCAGTATTTT.

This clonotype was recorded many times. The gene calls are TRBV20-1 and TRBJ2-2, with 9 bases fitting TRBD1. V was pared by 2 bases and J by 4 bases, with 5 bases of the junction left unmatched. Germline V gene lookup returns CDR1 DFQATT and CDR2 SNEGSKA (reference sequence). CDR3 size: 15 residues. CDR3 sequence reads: CSARSGQGSTGELFF. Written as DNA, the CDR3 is TGCAGTGCTAGATCGGGACAGGGAAGCACCGGGGAGCTGTTTTTT.

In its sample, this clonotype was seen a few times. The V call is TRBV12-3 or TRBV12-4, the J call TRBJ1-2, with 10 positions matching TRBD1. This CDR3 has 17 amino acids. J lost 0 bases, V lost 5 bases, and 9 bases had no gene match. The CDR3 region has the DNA TGTGCCAGCAGTCCCGGGGGGACAGGGGCCTCTAACTATGGCTACACCTTC. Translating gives CASSPGGTGASNYGYTF.

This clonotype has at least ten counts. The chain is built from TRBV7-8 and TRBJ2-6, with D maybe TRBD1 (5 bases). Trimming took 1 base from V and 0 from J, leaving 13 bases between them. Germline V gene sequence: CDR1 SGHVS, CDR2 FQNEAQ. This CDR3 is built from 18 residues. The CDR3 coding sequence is TGTGCCAGCAGCTTAGACAGGACAAGGGCCTCTGGGGCCAACGTCCTGACTTTC. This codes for CASSLDRTRASGANVLTF.

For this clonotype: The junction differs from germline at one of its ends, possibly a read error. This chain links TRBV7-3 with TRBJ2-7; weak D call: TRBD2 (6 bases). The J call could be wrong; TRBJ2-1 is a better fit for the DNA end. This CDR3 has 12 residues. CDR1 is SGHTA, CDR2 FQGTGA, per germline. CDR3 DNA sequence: TGTGCCGGCAGCTTAACGGGAGACGAGCAGTTCTTC. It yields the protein CAGSLTGDEQFF.

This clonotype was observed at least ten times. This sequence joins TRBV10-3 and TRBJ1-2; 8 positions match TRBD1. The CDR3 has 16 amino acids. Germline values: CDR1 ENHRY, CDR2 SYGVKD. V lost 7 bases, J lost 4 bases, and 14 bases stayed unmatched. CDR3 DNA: TGTGCCATCAACCCCCTCGGACAGGGACGTAGCTATGGCTACACCTTC. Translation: CAINPLGQGRSYGYTF.

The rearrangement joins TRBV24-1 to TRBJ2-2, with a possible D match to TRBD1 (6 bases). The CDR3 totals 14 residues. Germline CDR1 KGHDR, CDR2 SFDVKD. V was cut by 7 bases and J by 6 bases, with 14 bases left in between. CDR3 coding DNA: TGTGCCACCAGCCACAGGGTTCAATCCGGGGAGCTGTTTTTT. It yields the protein CATSHRVQSGELFF.

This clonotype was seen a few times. CDR3 sequence reads: CASRPLSTSRIEAFF. The DNA for the CDR3 is TGTGCCAGTAGACCACTTTCTACTTCCAGAATTGAAGCTTTCTTT. This chain joins TRBV19 and TRBJ1-1; D unresolved. From germline, CDR1 is LNHDA and CDR2 SQIVND (reference sequence). V shed 6 bases and J shed 7 bases, with 21 bases lying between them. This CDR3 contains 15 residues.